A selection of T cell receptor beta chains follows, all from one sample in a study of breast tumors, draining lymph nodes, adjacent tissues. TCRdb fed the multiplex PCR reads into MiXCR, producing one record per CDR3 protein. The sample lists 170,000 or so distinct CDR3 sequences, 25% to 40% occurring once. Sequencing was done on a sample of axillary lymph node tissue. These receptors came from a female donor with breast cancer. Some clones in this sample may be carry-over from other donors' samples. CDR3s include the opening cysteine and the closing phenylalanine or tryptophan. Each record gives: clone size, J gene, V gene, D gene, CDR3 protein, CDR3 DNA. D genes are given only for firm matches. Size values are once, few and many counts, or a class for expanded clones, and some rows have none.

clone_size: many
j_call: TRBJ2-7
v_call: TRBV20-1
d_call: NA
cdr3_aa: CSARDPTTHEQYF
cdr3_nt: TGCAGTGCTAGAGATCCGACTACGCACGAGCAGTACTTC

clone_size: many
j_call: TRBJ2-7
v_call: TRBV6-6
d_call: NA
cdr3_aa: CASSYSWDIYEQYF
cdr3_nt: TGTGCCAGCAGTTACTCCTGGGACATCTACGAGCAGTACTTC

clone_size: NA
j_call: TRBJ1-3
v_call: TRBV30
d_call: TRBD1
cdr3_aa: CAWAFQDRDENTIYF
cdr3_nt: TGTGCCTGGGCATTCCAGGACAGGGACGAAAACACCATATATTTT

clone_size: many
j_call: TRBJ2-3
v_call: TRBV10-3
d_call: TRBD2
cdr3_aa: CAISEGEGRTDTQYF
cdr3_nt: TGTGCCATCAGTGAGGGGGAGGGAAGGACGGATACGCAGTATTTT

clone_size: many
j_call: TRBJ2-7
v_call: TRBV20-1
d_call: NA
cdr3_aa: CSARRAGAYEQYF
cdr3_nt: TGCAGTGCTAGAAGAGCCGGTGCCTACGAGCAGTACTTC

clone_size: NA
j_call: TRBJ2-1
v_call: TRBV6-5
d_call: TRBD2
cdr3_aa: CATRGGSYNEQFF
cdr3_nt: TGTGCCACACGGGGGGGGTCCTACAATGAGCAGTTCTTC

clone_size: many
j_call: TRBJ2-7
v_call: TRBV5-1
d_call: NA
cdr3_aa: CASSLMEPGVHEQYF
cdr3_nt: TGCGCCAGCAGCCTAATGGAGCCCGGGGTCCACGAGCAGTACTTC

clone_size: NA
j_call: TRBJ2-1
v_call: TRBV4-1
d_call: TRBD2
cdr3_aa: CASSLTLAGGYEQFF
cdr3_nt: TGCGCCAGCAGCCTCACTTTGGCGGGAGGTTATGAGCAGTTCTTC

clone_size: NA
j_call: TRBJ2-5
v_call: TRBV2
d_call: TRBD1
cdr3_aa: CASTLGQAEETQYF
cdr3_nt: TGTGCCAGCACCTTGGGACAGGCAGAGGAGACCCAGTACTTC

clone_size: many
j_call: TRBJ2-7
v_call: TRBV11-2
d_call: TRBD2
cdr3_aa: CASTGREDYEQYF
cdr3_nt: TGTGCCAGCACTGGGCGGGAGGACTACGAGCAGTACTTC

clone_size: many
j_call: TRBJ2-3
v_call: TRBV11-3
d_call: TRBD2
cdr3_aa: CASEREVTDTQYF
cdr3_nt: TGTGCCAGCGAGCGGGAGGTCACAGATACGCAGTATTTT

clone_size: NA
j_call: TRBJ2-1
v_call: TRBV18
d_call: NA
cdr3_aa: CASSPGLDEQFF
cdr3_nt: TGTGCCAGCTCACCCGGACTCGATGAGCAGTTCTTC

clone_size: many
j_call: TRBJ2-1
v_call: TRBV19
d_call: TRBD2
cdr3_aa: CASSRSSGIYNEQFF
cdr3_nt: TGTGCCAGTAGTAGGTCTAGCGGAATATACAATGAGCAGTTCTTC

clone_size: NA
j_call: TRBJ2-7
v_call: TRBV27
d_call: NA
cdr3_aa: CASSLKLFRGEQYF
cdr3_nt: TGTGCCAGCAGTTTAAAGCTGTTCCGAGGCGAGCAGTACTTC

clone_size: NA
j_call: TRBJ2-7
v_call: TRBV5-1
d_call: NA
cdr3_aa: CASNACGSAYEQYF
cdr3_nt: TGCGCCAGCAACGCTTGTGGGTCGGCCTACGAGCAGTACTTC

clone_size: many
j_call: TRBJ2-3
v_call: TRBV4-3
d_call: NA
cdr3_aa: CASSQGFCGGITDTQYF
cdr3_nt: TGCGCCAGCAGCCAAGGATTCTGTGGGGGAATCACAGATACGCAGTATTTT

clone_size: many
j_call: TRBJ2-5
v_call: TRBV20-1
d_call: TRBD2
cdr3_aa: CSARDSGGDGGARETQYF
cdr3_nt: TGCAGTGCTAGGGATTCGGGGGGTGACGGGGGGGCCCGAGAGACCCAGTACTTC

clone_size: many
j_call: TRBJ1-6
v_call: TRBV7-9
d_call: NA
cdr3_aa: CASSSIFRESPLHF
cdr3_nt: TGTGCCAGCAGCTCGATATTTAGGGAATCACCCCTCCACTTT

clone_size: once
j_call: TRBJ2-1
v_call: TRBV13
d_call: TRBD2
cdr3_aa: CASLAGGSYIEQFF
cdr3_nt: TGTGCCAGTTTAGCGGGTGGGAGCTACATTGAGCAGTTCTTC

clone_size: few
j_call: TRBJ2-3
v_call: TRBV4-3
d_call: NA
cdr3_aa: CASSCLTGGEDTQYF
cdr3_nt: TGCGCCAGCAGCTGCCTGACGGGGGGCGAAGATACGCAGTATTTT

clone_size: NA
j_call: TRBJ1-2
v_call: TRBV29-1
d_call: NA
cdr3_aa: CSAAQAPSGYTF
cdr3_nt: TGCAGCGCAGCACAGGCCCCCTCTGGCTACACCTTC

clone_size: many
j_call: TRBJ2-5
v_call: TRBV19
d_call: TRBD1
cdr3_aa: CASSIDWDRSPVKETQYF
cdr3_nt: TGTGCCAGTAGTATAGATTGGGACAGGAGCCCAGTCAAAGAGACCCAGTACTTC

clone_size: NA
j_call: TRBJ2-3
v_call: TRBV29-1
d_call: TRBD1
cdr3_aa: CSAQSRGLGTDTQYF
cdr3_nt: TGCAGCGCCCAGTCCAGGGGGCTAGGCACAGATACGCAGTATTTT

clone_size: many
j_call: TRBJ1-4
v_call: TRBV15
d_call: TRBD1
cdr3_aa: CATSERTGDREKLFF
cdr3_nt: TGTGCCACCAGCGAACGGACAGGGGATAGAGAAAAACTGTTTTTT

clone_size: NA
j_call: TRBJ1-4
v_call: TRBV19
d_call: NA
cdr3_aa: CASSITFRGDEKLFF
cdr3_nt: TGTGCCAGTAGTATCACGTTCCGAGGGGACGAAAAACTGTTTTTT

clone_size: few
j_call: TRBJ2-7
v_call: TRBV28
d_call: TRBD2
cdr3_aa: CASSSMGGSTSGLNLEQYF
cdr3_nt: TGTGCCAGCAGTTCTATGGGGGGGTCGACTAGCGGGCTTAACCTCGAGCAGTACTTC